Shown below are 32 T cell receptor beta chains from a single sample sequenced in a study of T cell responses to AZD1222 COVID-19 vaccine. Produced via immunoSEQ multiplex PCR; TCRdb's table is partial and in-frame only. Of 70,000 to 95,000 clones detected, 85% to 90% appear once; the ten largest clones hold 5%. Specimen: peripheral blood, collected 28 days after the second AZD1222 dose. These receptors came from an adult who received the AZD1222 COVID-19 vaccine.

Comment on this clone: This sample includes further DNA sequences coding for the same CDR3. The chain joins TRBV19 to TRBJ2-2; 7 bases are a match to TRBD1. The CDR3 sequence is 15 residues long. CDR1 LNHDA and CDR2 SQIVND come from the germline V gene (reference sequence). V lost 5 bases and J lost 3; bases outside the gene matches: 6. The CDR3 is CASSARTGYTGELFF. The CDR3 DNA reads TGTGCCAGTAGTGCCAGGACAGGCTACACCGGGGAGCTGTTTTTT.

The rearrangement uses TRBV27 and TRBJ2-3, with D uncertain. This CDR3 has 13 residues. Germline-derived CDR1 and CDR2 are MNHEY and SMNVEV (reference sequence). V lost 3 bases, J lost 6 bases, and 10 bases lay in between. The CDR3 loop reads CASSLGSRDTQYF. As DNA, the CDR3 is TGTGCCAGCAGTTTGGGATCGAGGGATACGCAGTATTTT.

The chain has TRBV5-1 and TRBJ1-6; the D gene is possibly TRBD1 (5 bases). Looked up from germline, CDR1 is SGHRS and CDR2 is YFSETQ. This CDR3 contains 14 residues. The V end lost 3 bases, the J end lost 9 bases, and 13 bases lay between the germline ends. The CDR3 DNA reads as TGCGCCAGCAGCTCCGGGACCGTCGGTTCACCCCTCCACTTT. Amino acid sequence: CASSSGTVGSPLHF.

The genes are TRBV7-2 and TRBJ1-2; maybe TRBD1 (5 bases). V was trimmed by 1 base and J by 7 bases, leaving 10 bases between them. The CDR3 covers 13 residues. Germline V gives CDR1 SGHTA, CDR2 FQGNSA. CDR3 region: CASSLGGAIGYTF. The CDR3 nucleotides are TGTGCCAGCAGCTTAGGTGGGGCGATTGGCTACACCTTC.

Written as DNA, the CDR3 is TGCGCCAGCAGTTCGACACTAGGACTAGCGGGGAAAACAGATACGCAGTATTTT. It encodes CASSSTLGLAGKTDTQYF. This chain joins TRBV5-1 and TRBJ2-3, with 12 bases fitting TRBD2. This CDR3 spans 18 amino acids. J lost 3 bases, V lost 5 bases, and 13 bases had no gene match. Germline-derived CDR1 and CDR2 are SGHRS and YFSETQ.

The chain joins TRBV19 to TRBJ1-1; D might be TRBD1 (5 bases). The CDR3 sequence is 13 residues long. Germline V lookup: CDR1 LNHDA, CDR2 SQIVND (reference sequence). V was trimmed by 6 bases and J by 0 bases, leaving 8 bases between them. The CDR3: CASSDSMNTEAFF. In DNA form, the CDR3 reads TGTGCCAGTAGCGACAGCATGAACACTGAAGCTTTCTTT. Together with reference TRBV19 and TRBJ1-1, the CDR3 gives the full variable domain: DGGITQSPKYLFRKEGQNVTLSCEQNLNHDAMYWYRQDPGQGLRLIYYSQIVNDFQKGDIAEGYSVSREKKESFPLTVTSAQKNPTAFYLCASSDSMNTEAFFGQGTRLTVV.

The rearrangement joins TRBV10-3 to TRBJ1-2, with 8 bases lining up with TRBD1. The CDR3 runs 15 residues. Germline V CDR1 and CDR2: ENHRY, SYGVKD. J lost 4 bases, V lost 5 bases, and 9 bases had no gene match. The CDR3 DNA reads as TGTGCCATCAGTTTAGGACAGGGCATAGGCTATGGCTACACCTTC. This translates into CAISLGQGIGYGYTF.

The chain employs TRBV6-5 and TRBJ1-3, with TRBD1 as a possible D gene (6 bases). V lost 6 bases and J lost 2, with 14 bases in between. Germline loops: CDR1 MNHEY, CDR2 SVGAGI. The CDR3 has 15 residues. CDR3 sequence: CASSPGDSAGNTIYF. CDR3 nucleotide sequence: TGTGCCAGCAGCCCAGGGGACTCGGCTGGAAACACCATATATTTT.

J is TRBJ1-1 and V is TRBV19; 8 bases agree with TRBD1. This CDR3 has 15 amino acids. CDR1 and CDR2 from the germline V gene are LNHDA and SQIVND (reference sequence). V lost 6 bases to trimming and J lost 1 base; unmatched junction nucleotides: 7. CDR3 nucleotide sequence: TGTGCCAGTAGCATTACCGGGACAGGGAACACTGAAGCTTTCTTT. Its translation is CASSITGTGNTEAFF.

The chain combines TRBV5-1 with TRBJ1-1, with 8 bases matching TRBD1. The CDR3 runs 17 residues. Germline V lookup: CDR1 SGHRS, CDR2 YFSETQ. V shed 4 bases and J 0 bases; nucleotides not matched to a gene: 11. DNA of the CDR3: TGCGCCAGCAGCAGAAACGCAGGGGGCGTCGTGAACACTGAAGCTTTCTTT. This sequence encodes CASSRNAGGVVNTEAFF.

A single count supports this clone. The genes are TRBV6-1 and TRBJ2-1, with 10 bases that match TRBD1. The V gene end was trimmed by 3 bases and the J gene end by 4 bases; junction bases not matched to a gene: 9. The CDR3 loop spans 17 amino acids. CDR1 is MNHNS and CDR2 is SASEGT in the germline V gene. CDR3 residues: CASSDGRTGGFYNEQFF. CDR3 sequence (DNA): TGTGCCAGCAGTGACGGCCGGACAGGGGGTTTTTACAATGAGCAGTTCTTC.

The chain uses TRBV5-1 and TRBJ1-2; D perhaps matches TRBD1 (5 bases). Germline V gene sequence: CDR1 SGHRS, CDR2 YFSETQ. The CDR3 is made up of 14 amino acids. V shed 4 bases and J shed 8 bases, with 18 bases lying between them. The CDR3 DNA reads TGCGCCAGCAGCCCGAGTGGGGACCCGGGCGGCTACACCTTC. Its translation is CASSPSGDPGGYTF.

The chain links TRBV5-1 to TRBJ2-3, with D maybe TRBD2 (6 bases). Trimming removed 4 bases at V and 0 bases at J, with 12 bases between. Germline CDR1 is SGHRS and CDR2 is YFSETQ. The CDR3 has 15 amino acids. CDR3 region: CASSRSGGSTDTQYF. CDR3 coding DNA: TGCGCCAGCAGCCGGTCCGGGGGAAGCACAGATACGCAGTATTTT.

The chain uses TRBV29-1 and TRBJ1-3; D is unresolved. CDR3 size: 12 residues. V was clipped by 6 bases and J by 0 bases, with 6 bases between them. Germline loops: CDR1 SQVTM, CDR2 ANQGSEA. DNA of the CDR3: TGCAGCGTCGGCATCTCTGGAAACACCATATATTTT. It encodes CSVGISGNTIYF.

The V and J genes are TRBV30 and TRBJ1-1, with a possible D match to TRBD1 (5 bases). The CDR3 length is 14 residues. V lost 3 bases to trimming and J lost 1 base, with 12 bases between them. Per germline, CDR1 GTSNPN and CDR2 SVGIG (reference sequence). The CDR3 DNA reads as TGTGCCTGGAGGGACGGACACCCGAACACTGAAGCTTTCTTT. Translation gives CAWRDGHPNTEAFF.

This sequence joins TRBV7-3 and TRBJ2-1; D is perhaps TRBD1 (5 bases). Looked up from germline, CDR1 is SGHTA and CDR2 is FQGTGA. The CDR3 has 14 amino acids. V was shortened by 5 bases and J by 5 bases, with 13 bases between the two germline ends. The CDR3 sequence: CASSPGSRHNEQFF. The CDR3 nucleotides read TGTGCCAGCAGCCCAGGGTCCCGCCACAATGAGCAGTTCTTC.

The chain combines TRBV18 with TRBJ2-3; unclear D gene. With 6 bases removed from V and 4 bases from J, the gap between germline ends came to 20 bases. The V gene's germline CDR1 is KGHSH and CDR2 LQKENI. The CDR3 totals 16 residues. The DNA of the CDR3 is TGTGCCAGCTCCCAAGCCCCGAGGCTAGGTCCAGATACGCAGTATTTT. Its translation is CASSQAPRLGPDTQYF.

The J gene is TRBJ2-1, the V gene TRBV6-5; D gene uncertain. Trimming stripped 7 bases from V and 6 bases from J, with 10 bases between. This CDR3 contains 12 residues. The V gene's germline CDR1 is MNHEY and CDR2 SVGAGI. Here the CDR3 reads CASKSLSNEQFF. The CDR3 DNA is TGTGCCAGCAAGAGCCTATCCAATGAGCAGTTCTTC.

This clone was picked up a small number of times. This chain uses TRBV28 with TRBJ1-2; D is perhaps TRBD1 (5 bases). The CDR3 is 12 amino acids. Germline loops: CDR1 MDHEN, CDR2 SYDVKM. Trimming removed 7 bases at V and 12 bases at J, with 18 bases between. The CDR3 nucleotides read TGTGCCAGCACCAGCCCCCCAGGGAAGCACACCTTC. It encodes CASTSPPGKHTF.

The rearrangement joins TRBV7-9 to TRBJ1-2; TRBD1 matches 8 bases. Looked up from germline, CDR1 is SEHNR and CDR2 is FQNEAQ (reference sequence). The length of the CDR3 is 14 residues. The junction had 6 bases not matched to a gene; V was cut back by 5 bases and J by 4 bases. CDR3 DNA: TGTGCCAGCAGCGAACAGGGGGTTGCCTATGGCTACACCTTC. It is translated as CASSEQGVAYGYTF.

The chain recombines TRBV5-4 with TRBJ2-5, with TRBD2 matching over 10 bases. Germline V CDR1 and CDR2: SGHNT, YYREEE (reference sequence). V trimming: 0 bases; J trimming: 5 bases; junction bases outside the gene matches: 4. The CDR3 is made up of 15 amino acids. CDR3 in amino acids: CASSLVSGGRETQYF. The CDR3 coding sequence is TGTGCCAGCAGCTTGGTTAGCGGGGGGCGGGAGACCCAGTACTTC.

V and J are TRBV18 and TRBJ2-3, with 7 bases matching TRBD2. V lost 1 base, J lost 1 base, and 5 bases stayed unmatched. The CDR3 has 16 amino acids. CDR1 KGHSH and CDR2 LQKENI come from the germline V gene. As DNA, the CDR3 is TGTGCCAGCTCACCACAGTCAAGCGGGGGCACAGATACGCAGTATTTT. Its translation is CASSPQSSGGTDTQYF.

The chain has TRBV2 and TRBJ2-7; 8 nucleotides line up with TRBD1. CDR3 length: 15 residues. Trimming at V came to 6 bases and at J to 4 bases, leaving 11 bases not matched to a gene. In germline, CDR1 is SNHLY, CDR2 FYNNEI. The CDR3, as DNA: TGTGCCAGCAGCGCCGAGTCAGGGGGCCCTTACGAGCAGTACTTC. Its translation: CASSAESGGPYEQYF.

V usage is TRBV6-5 and J usage is TRBJ1-3; the D is unclear. V was pared by 4 bases and J by 9 bases, with 10 bases between. Germline loops: CDR1 MNHEY, CDR2 SVGAGI. The CDR3 is 12 residues long. The CDR3 reads CASSSDPSTIYF. CDR3 in DNA: TGTGCCAGCAGTTCCGACCCCAGCACCATATATTTT.

The chain combines TRBV6-5 with TRBJ1-5, with D possibly TRBD1 on 5 matching bases. Trimming took 0 bases from V and 6 from J, leaving 15 bases between them. The CDR3 is made up of 16 amino acids. CDR1 is MNHEY and CDR2 is SVGAGI in the germline V gene. In DNA, the CDR3 is TGTGCCAGCAGTTACTCGGGTAGAAATCAGGGTCAGCCCCAGCATTTT. Translation gives CASSYSGRNQGQPQHF.

V gene TRBV7-9 combines with J gene TRBJ1-1, with a tentative D call TRBD1 (5 bases). The CDR3 has 14 residues. Germline V CDR1 and CDR2: SEHNR, FQNEAQ (reference sequence). V lost 3 bases and J 5 bases, leaving 13 bases between the germline ends. CDR3 nucleotide sequence: TGTGCCAGCAGCTTCGGGGCACCCGGGACTGAAGCTTTCTTT. It yields the protein CASSFGAPGTEAFF.

The V and J genes are TRBV15 and TRBJ2-7; 11 nucleotides match TRBD1. V lost 3 bases and J lost 9; bases outside the gene matches: 10. This CDR3 is built from 15 residues. Per germline, CDR1 LNHNV and CDR2 YYDKDF (reference sequence). The chain's CDR3 is CATSRSGTGGEGQYF. CDR3 coding DNA: TGTGCCACCAGCAGGTCCGGGACAGGGGGTGAGGGGCAGTACTTC.

This chain connects TRBV28 to TRBJ2-1; 7 bases fit TRBD1. Germline assignment: CDR1 MDHEN and CDR2 SYDVKM. V trimming: 6 bases; J trimming: 6 bases; junction bases outside the gene matches: 11. The CDR3 runs to 15 residues. The CDR3 DNA reads as TGTGCCAGCAGCTATACAGGGGAGAAGGGCAATGAGCAGTTCTTC. Protein product: CASSYTGEKGNEQFF.

This clone was seen a few times. The chain links TRBV30 to TRBJ1-6, with 7 bases identical to TRBD1. V was pared by 6 bases and J by 5 bases, with 4 bases of the junction left unmatched. The CDR3 loop spans 13 amino acids. Germline V gene sequence: CDR1 GTSNPN, CDR2 SVGIG (reference sequence). Here the CDR3 reads CACPGTDNSPLHF. CDR3 DNA: TGTGCCTGCCCCGGGACAGATAATTCACCCCTCCACTTT.

V and J are TRBV5-1 and TRBJ1-1, with D maybe TRBD1 (5 bases). Trimming removed 3 bases at V and 2 bases at J, with 20 bases between. The germline gives CDR1 SGHRS, CDR2 YFSETQ. The length of the CDR3 is 17 residues. CDR3 residues: CASSWGRDGSKNTEAFF. CDR3 nucleotide sequence: TGCGCCAGCAGCTGGGGCAGGGACGGAAGTAAAAACACTGAAGCTTTCTTT.

V and J are TRBV3-1 (or the pseudogene TRBV3-2) and TRBJ1-1; a weak D match, TRBD1 (6 bases). Trimming pared 4 bases from V and 7 bases from J, leaving 16 bases between. The germline V gene has CDR1 LGHDT and CDR2 YNNKEL (reference sequence). The CDR3 runs 14 residues. The CDR3 reads CASSRGGSILEAFF. The CDR3, as DNA: TGTGCCAGCAGCCGAGGGGGGTCGATCCTTGAAGCTTTCTTT.

This clone was recorded only once. The genes are TRBV20-1 and TRBJ1-1; unclear D gene. The CDR3 has 15 amino acids. With 3 bases removed from V and 2 bases from J, the gap between germline ends came to 16 bases. Germline V lookup: CDR1 DFQATT, CDR2 SNEGSKA (reference sequence). The CDR3 loop is CSASRRAGTNTEAFF. The DNA of the CDR3 is TGCAGTGCTAGTCGCCGAGCGGGAACTAACACTGAAGCTTTCTTT.